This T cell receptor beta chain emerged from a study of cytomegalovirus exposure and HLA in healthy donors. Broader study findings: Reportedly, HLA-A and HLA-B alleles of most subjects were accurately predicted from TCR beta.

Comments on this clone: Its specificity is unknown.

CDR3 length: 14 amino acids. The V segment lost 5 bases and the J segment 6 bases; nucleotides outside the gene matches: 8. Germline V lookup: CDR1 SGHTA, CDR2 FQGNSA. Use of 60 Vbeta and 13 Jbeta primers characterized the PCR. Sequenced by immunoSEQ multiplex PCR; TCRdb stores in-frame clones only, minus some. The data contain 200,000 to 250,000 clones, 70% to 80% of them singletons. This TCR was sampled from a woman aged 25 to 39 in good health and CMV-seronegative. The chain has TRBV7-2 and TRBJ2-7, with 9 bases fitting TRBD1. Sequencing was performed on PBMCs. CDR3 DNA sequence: TGTGCCAGCAGCCCGGACAGGGGCCCCCGCGAGCAGTACTTC. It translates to CASSPDRGPREQYF.